This TCR beta chain was found in a study of spatial heterogeneity in lung cancer. Sample time point: sample taken at primary tumor resection. Tumor, nontumor lung or frozen PBMC supplied whole RNA, sequenced without sorting. This clonotype was seen more than once but under ten times. TCRdb reprocessed the 5' RACE reads via MiXCR and lists one record per CDR3 protein. The table has 40,000 to 45,000 distinct CDR3 sequences, roughly 7% seen once. Specimen: PBMCs, collected at surgery. This receptor was taken from a female donor with early-stage non-small cell lung cancer.

For the CDR3, the DNA is TGTGCCAGCAGCCCGACAGGGAGTAATGAAAAACTGTTTTTT. It codes for CASSPTGSNEKLFF. The chain combines TRBV12-3 or TRBV12-4 with TRBJ1-4; 7 bases are a match to TRBD1. This CDR3 has 14 amino acids. The trim removed 6 bases at V and 4 bases at J, leaving 5 bases unmatched.